A single sample is the source of the 24 T cell receptor beta chains below, sequenced in a study of T-cell memory formation after mild COVID-19. TCRdb independently ran MiXCR on the 5' RACE reads; one entry per CDR3 protein. The top ten clones hold approximately 3.5% of a sample with under 300,000 distinct CDR3 sequences, about 16% of them seen once. The specimen was PBMCs or a T cell subset sorted from them (not recorded which). These receptors originate from a young man who had mild COVID-19 (a few samples of this study predate the infection). Cell type and time point are not known.

This rearrangement joins TRBV4-1 to TRBJ1-6; TRBD1 agrees at 10 bases. CDR3 length: 20 residues. CDR1 MGHRA and CDR2 YSYEKL come from the germline V gene. With V trimmed by 0 bases and J by 7 bases, 15 bases remained unmatched. The chain's CDR3 is CASSQEGGTGVRGVNSPLHF. The CDR3 coding sequence is TGCGCCAGCAGCCAAGAGGGCGGGACAGGGGTCCGCGGTGTAAATTCACCCCTCCACTTT.

CDR3 sequence (DNA): TGTGCCAGCAGCCCTGCCCCTGGGACAATCTACGAGCAGTACTTC. As protein: CASSPAPGTIYEQYF. The chain combines TRBV7-2 with TRBJ2-7; tentative D call: TRBD1 (6 bases). Germline CDR1 and CDR2: SGHTA and FQGNSA. The CDR3 covers 15 residues. With 5 bases removed from V and 3 bases from J, the gap between germline ends came to 17 bases. Using reference TRBV7-2 and TRBJ2-7 for the parts outside the CDR3, the full variable domain is GAGVSQSPSNKVTEKGKDVELRCDPISGHTALYWYRQSLGQGLEFLIYFQGNSAPDKSGLPSDRFSAERTGGSVSTLTIQRTQQEDSAVYLCASSPAPGTIYEQYFGPGTRLTVT.

This clonotype occurred a few times. The chain links TRBV6-2 or TRBV6-3 to TRBJ2-5; D could derive from TRBD1 or TRBD2 (5 bases each). Germline V gene lookup returns CDR1 MNHEY and CDR2 SVGEGT. Between the trimmed V and J ends, which lost 8 bases and 4 bases, there was a span of 14 bases. This CDR3 has 13 residues. The CDR3 DNA sequence: TGTGCCAGCCTCACGGGGCTCCGAGAGACCCAGTACTTC. Translated, it gives CASLTGLRETQYF.

The V gene is TRBV10-3, the J gene TRBJ1-1; 7 bases line up with TRBD1. This CDR3 region has 13 residues. The germline gives CDR1 ENHRY, CDR2 SYGVKD. V lost 3 bases to trimming and J lost 5 bases; unmatched junction nucleotides: 3. The CDR3 DNA is TGTGCCATCAGTGATGTACAGGGGACTGAAGCTTTCTTT. Its translation is CAISDVQGTEAFF.

This sequence joins TRBV5-6 and TRBJ2-7; TRBD1 is a possible D gene (6 bases). Trimming removed 6 bases at V and 3 bases at J, with 19 bases between. Germline V gene data show CDR1 as SGHDT and CDR2 as YYEEEE. The CDR3 length is 15 residues. CDR3: CASIPRGQFYYEQYF. The CDR3 DNA follows: TGTGCCAGCATCCCTCGTGGACAGTTCTACTACGAGCAGTACTTC. Supplemented by reference TRBV5-6 and TRBJ2-7, the full variable domain reads DAGVTQSPTHLIKTRGQQVTLRCSPKSGHDTVSWYQQALGQGPQFIFQYYEEEERQRGNFPDRFSGHQFPNYSSELNVNALLLGDSALYLCASIPRGQFYYEQYFGPGTRLTVT.

The V and J genes are TRBV12-5 and TRBJ2-3, with TRBD1 matching over 8 bases. V was pared by 4 bases and J by 3 bases, with 9 bases of the junction left unmatched. CDR1 and CDR2 from the germline V gene are LGHNT and FRNRAP. The CDR3 is 16 residues long. This CDR3 is CASGSPRDRPTDTQYF. Here the CDR3 DNA reads TGTGCTAGTGGTTCTCCTCGGGACAGGCCTACAGATACGCAGTATTTT. The variable domain in full, completed from reference TRBV12-5 and TRBJ2-3, reads DARVTQTPRHKVTEMGQEVTMRCQPILGHNTVFWYRQTMMQGLELLAYFRNRAPLDDSGMPKDRFSAEMPDATLATLKIQPSEPRDSAVYFCASGSPRDRPTDTQYFGPGTRLTVL.

This clonotype showed up just a few times. The CDR3 sequence is CASSYVTGAKNIQYF. Here the CDR3 DNA reads TGTGCCAGCAGTTACGTGACAGGGGCCAAAAACATTCAGTACTTC. The V gene is TRBV6-6, the J gene TRBJ2-4, with TRBD1 matching 7 bases. The ends lost 2 bases at V and 1 base at J; junction bases unmatched: 2. This CDR3 is 15 amino acids long. The germline gives CDR1 MNHNY, CDR2 SVGAGI (reference sequence).

In this sample, this clonotype turned up a few times. The V call is TRBV5-1, the J call TRBJ2-7, with 9 bases matching TRBD1. Germline V gene data show CDR1 as SGHRS and CDR2 as YFSETQ. The CDR3 length is 14 residues. Trimming removed 0 bases from V and 9 bases from J; junction bases left unmatched: 7. The CDR3 is CASSLDPGQGRQYV. In DNA, the CDR3 is TGCGCCAGCAGCTTGGACCCGGGACAGGGTAGGCAGTACGTC.

This clonotype has only a few counts. This chain uses TRBV20-1 with TRBJ2-1; 12 bases map to TRBD2. Germline V gene lookup returns CDR1 DFQATT and CDR2 SNEGSKA (reference sequence). Unmatched junction bases numbered 7, after V lost 7 bases and J lost 6 bases. The CDR3 runs to 14 residues. CDR3 DNA sequence: TGCAGTGTCCCGACTAGCGGGGGCCCCAATGAGCAGTTCTTC. Amino acids: CSVPTSGGPNEQFF.

There are a few counts of this clonotype. The chain links TRBV5-1 to TRBJ2-7; the match to TRBD2 covers 8 bases. The CDR3 covers 14 residues. The ends lost 4 bases at V and 5 bases at J; junction bases unmatched: 8. The germline CDR1 and CDR2 sequences are SGHRS and YFSETQ. The CDR3 nucleotides read TGCGCCAGCAGCCGGAATAGCGGGGAGGACGAGCAGTACTTC. Amino acids: CASSRNSGEDEQYF.

V gene TRBV24-1 combines with J gene TRBJ2-2; 8 bases map to TRBD1. V was clipped by 3 bases and J by 5 bases; unmatched bases: 4. The CDR3 has 15 residues. CDR1 is KGHDR and CDR2 is SFDVKD in the germline V gene. The CDR3 sequence: CATSDRTGRTGELFF. Written as DNA, the CDR3 is TGTGCCACCAGTGATAGGACAGGGAGGACCGGGGAGCTGTTTTTT.

This rearrangement joins TRBV7-2 to TRBJ2-3; 8 nucleotides line up with TRBD2. With V trimmed by 5 bases and J by 2 bases, 9 bases remained unmatched. The germline V gene encodes CDR1 SGHTA and CDR2 FQGNSA. The CDR3 totals 16 residues. This chain's CDR3 is CASSRRAGANTDTQYF. CDR3 nucleotides: TGTGCCAGCAGCCGCAGAGCGGGGGCCAACACAGATACGCAGTATTTT.

V is TRBV9 and J is TRBJ2-6; D unresolved. The germline gives CDR1 SGDLS, CDR2 YYNGEE. V lost 6 bases and J 0 bases, leaving 10 bases between the germline ends. This CDR3 is 15 amino acids long. This chain's CDR3 is CASTRWNSGANVLTF. CDR3 nucleotides: TGTGCCAGCACCCGGTGGAACTCTGGGGCCAACGTCCTGACTTTC. Full variable domain (outside the CDR3, taken from reference TRBV9 and TRBJ2-6): DSGVTQTPKHLITATGQRVTLRCSPRSGDLSVYWYQQSLDQGLQFLIQYYNGEERAKGNILERFSAQQFPDLHSELNLSSLELGDSALYFCASTRWNSGANVLTFGAGSRLTVL.

V and J are TRBV4-1 and TRBJ2-7; no reliable D call. The CDR3 loop spans 15 amino acids. Per germline, CDR1 MGHRA and CDR2 YSYEKL. The ends were cut back, 2 bases at V and 2 bases at J, with 13 bases in the middle. CDR3 loop: CASSQPRSRTYEQYF. CDR3 nucleotides: TGCGCCAGCAGCCAACCCCGGTCCCGGACCTACGAGCAGTACTTC.

The chain carries TRBV5-1 and TRBJ1-4; possibly TRBD1 for D (6 bases). Germline V gene lookup returns CDR1 SGHRS and CDR2 YFSETQ. There are 16 residues in the CDR3. V was cut by 3 bases and J by 8 bases, with 20 bases left in between. The CDR3, as DNA: TGCGCCAGCAGCTCCTCACGTGGTACAGGGAAAGAAAAACTGTTTTTT. Its translation is CASSSSRGTGKEKLFF.

This clonotype was detected only a few times. The V call is TRBV9, the J call TRBJ2-5, with D maybe TRBD1 (6 bases). Germline V gene lookup returns CDR1 SGDLS and CDR2 YYNGEE. The CDR3 is 13 amino acids. V was shortened by 5 bases and J by 5 bases, with 13 bases between the two germline ends. The CDR3 DNA follows: TGTGCCAGCAGTGGACAGCGCTCTGAGACCCAGTACTTC. Translated, it gives CASSGQRSETQYF.

This clonotype was seen a handful of times. V usage is TRBV20-1 and J usage is TRBJ2-7; D is uncertain. CDR1 DFQATT and CDR2 SNEGSKA come from the germline V gene (reference sequence). CDR3 length: 12 amino acids. V was pared by 1 base and J by 5 bases, with 9 bases between. The CDR3: CSARGTIDEQYV. CDR3 nucleotide sequence: TGCAGTGCTAGAGGGACGATCGACGAGCAGTACGTC.

V and J are TRBV7-2 and TRBJ2-1; D is undetermined. V was cut by 1 base and J by 4 bases, with 11 bases left in between. The CDR3 totals 15 residues. Germline V lookup: CDR1 SGHTA, CDR2 FQGNSA. The CDR3 nucleotides are TGTGCCAGCAGCTTAGGCCTAGGTACTTACAATGAGCAGTTCTTC. Translation gives CASSLGLGTYNEQFF.

This chain uses TRBV7-2 with TRBJ2-5, with unresolved D. CDR1 is SGHTA, CDR2 FQGNSA, per germline. V lost 5 bases and J lost 7, with 17 bases in between. This CDR3 spans 14 amino acids. CDR3 protein: CASSPAAATGTQYF. The CDR3 nucleotides are TGTGCCAGCAGCCCCGCGGCGGCTACGGGGACCCAGTACTTC.

The genes are TRBV5-5 and TRBJ2-1; tentatively, D is TRBD1 or TRBD2 (5 bases each). Trimming cost V 4 bases and J 16 bases, with 18 bases left between them. This CDR3 is built from 12 residues. Germline V gene data show CDR1 as SGHKS and CDR2 as YYEKEE (reference sequence). CDR3 coding DNA: TGTGCCAGCAGCCTCCGGGACGCGGAGAAATTCTTC. Translating gives CASSLRDAEKFF.

A few counts support this clonotype. This chain links TRBV6-2 or TRBV6-3 with TRBJ2-7; D is ambiguous. The CDR3 is made up of 15 amino acids. Germline V lookup: CDR1 MNHEY, CDR2 SVGEGT. V was cut by 4 bases and J by 7 bases, with 20 bases left in between. In DNA, the CDR3 is TGTGCCAGCAGTTTACACGACCCGGTCGGTGGGGAGCAGTACGTC. Encoded protein: CASSLHDPVGGEQYV.

As DNA, the CDR3 is TGTGCCAGCAGTTTAGCAGGGGAATCGCTCGAGACCCAGTACTTC. Translation gives CASSLAGESLETQYF. The gene calls are TRBV12-3 or TRBV12-4 and TRBJ2-5; TRBD1 might be the D (5 bases). CDR3 size: 15 residues. V was pared by 0 bases and J by 5 bases, with 13 bases between.

This clonotype was detected only a few times. The chain combines TRBV5-6 with TRBJ1-3, with TRBD1 as a possible D gene (6 bases). Trimming removed 2 bases from V and 7 bases from J, with 13 bases in between. CDR1 is SGHDT, CDR2 YYEEEE, per germline. CDR3 size: 14 residues. CDR3 sequence reads: CASSLTGRENTIYF. The CDR3 nucleotides read TGTGCCAGCAGCTTAACAGGGAGAGAGAACACCATATATTTT.

The J gene is TRBJ2-3, the V gene TRBV14; D possibly corresponds to TRBD2 (5 bases). CDR3 size: 14 residues. Looked up from germline, CDR1 is SGHDN and CDR2 is FVKESK. The V and J ends lost 4 bases and 4 bases respectively, with 12 bases between them. CDR3: CASSRTRTADTQYF. CDR3 DNA sequence: TGTGCCAGCAGCCGGACTCGGACTGCAGATACGCAGTATTTT.